This TCR beta chain was captured by sequencing in a study of CD8 T cells in ankylosing spondylitis. TCRdb analysed the 5' RACE reads with MiXCR anew, one entry per CDR3 protein. This table has around 130,000 distinct CDR3 sequences, more than 15% appearing once. Only a few counts were recorded for this clonotype. Its antigen remains unidentified. The germline gene is not matched at one end of the junction; a read error may be the cause. The CDR3 is 16 residues long. Germline V gene lookup returns CDR1 SGDLS and CDR2 YYNGEE. General study points: Existing reports had already noted some motif variants in reactive arthritis synovial fluid and blood. A TCR beta motif of under ten highly homologous variants seemed to mark ankylosing spondylitis blood. Clones linked with disease were CD8+ and fairly uncommon in the peripheral blood.

The receptor comes from a male donor with ankylosing spondylitis. V is TRBV9 and J is TRBJ1-4, with unresolved D. The specimen was blood, either unsorted or a sorted T cell fraction (not recorded which). As DNA, the CDR3 is TGTGCCAGCAGCGAGGCCTCGGCAGCAACGAATGAAAAACTGTTTTTT. This gives the protein CASSEASAATNEKLFF.